This T cell receptor beta chain is drawn from a study of blood T cell repertoires in COVID-19. The wider study: Some COVID-19 samples were acute and others convalescent; all came from the United States, Italy and Spain. From T cells, B-cell-depleted T cells, or PBMCs came the material, which was cDNA or gDNA.

In the original workflow: Counts of nucleated cells, estimated from reference gene primer amplification, were obtained. TCRdb's copy holds only in-frame clones and misses some; the assay was immunoSEQ multiplex PCR. The DNA was the basis for D and trimming; V, J and clone size are from that table. The sample lists approximately 100,000 clones; around 81% were seen once. This clone was seen once. The germline gives CDR1 SGHNT, CDR2 YYREEE (reference sequence). The CDR3 extends over 15 amino acids. V was clipped by 4 bases and J by 5 bases; unmatched bases: 6. The sequenced material came from peripheral blood. The origin of this receptor is a human donor in a cohort sampled during active COVID-19. This chain uses TRBV5-4 with TRBJ2-3; 11 bases align to TRBD1. DNA for the CDR3: TGTGCCAGCAGCAAAGGACAGGGGGCGCAAGATACGCAGTATTTT. This gives the protein CASSKGQGAQDTQYF.